This TCR beta chain originates from a study of PD-L1 blockade in urothelial cancer. The CDR3 totals 16 residues. CDR1 and CDR2 (germline): SGHRS, YFSETQ. Between the trimmed V and J ends, which lost 4 bases and 2 bases, there was a span of 16 bases. Assay: immunoSEQ multiplex PCR; the TCRdb copy retains only in-frame clones and omits some. The sample carries about 130,000 clones, roughly 80% recorded once. Noted time point: pretreatment peripheral blood. The sample consisted of PBMCs, taken around atezolizumab (anti-PD-L1) treatment. This TCR derives from a man between 50 and 59 years old with urothelial cancer. The chain is built from TRBV5-1 and TRBJ1-5; D not resolved. The DNA for the CDR3 is TGCGCCAGCAGCCCGGACGGAGGAAGCGGCAATCAGCCCCAGCATTTT. Translating gives CASSPDGGSGNQPQHF.